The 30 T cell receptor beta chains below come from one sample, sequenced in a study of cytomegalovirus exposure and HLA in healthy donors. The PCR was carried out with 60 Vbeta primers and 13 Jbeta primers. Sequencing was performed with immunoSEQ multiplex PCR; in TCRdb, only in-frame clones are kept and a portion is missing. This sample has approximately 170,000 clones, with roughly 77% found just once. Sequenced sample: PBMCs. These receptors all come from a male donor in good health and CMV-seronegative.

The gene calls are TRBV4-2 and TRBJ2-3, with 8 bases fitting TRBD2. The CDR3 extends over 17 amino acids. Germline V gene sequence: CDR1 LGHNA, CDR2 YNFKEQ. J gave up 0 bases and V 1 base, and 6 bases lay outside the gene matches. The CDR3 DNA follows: TGTGCCAGCAGCCAAGTACTACTAGCGGATAGCACAGATACGCAGTATTTT. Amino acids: CASSQVLLADSTDTQYF.

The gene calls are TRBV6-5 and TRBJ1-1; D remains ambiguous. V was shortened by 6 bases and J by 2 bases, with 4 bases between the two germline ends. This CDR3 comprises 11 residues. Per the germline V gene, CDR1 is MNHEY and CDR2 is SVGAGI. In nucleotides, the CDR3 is TGTGCCAGCAGCACAAACACTGAAGCTTTCTTT. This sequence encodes CASSTNTEAFF.

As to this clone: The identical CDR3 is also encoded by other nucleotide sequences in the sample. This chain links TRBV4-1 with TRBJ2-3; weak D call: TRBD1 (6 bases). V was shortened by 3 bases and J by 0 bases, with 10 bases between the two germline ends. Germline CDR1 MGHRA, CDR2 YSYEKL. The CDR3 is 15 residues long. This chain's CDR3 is CASSQRGGSTDTQYF. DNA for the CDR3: TGCGCCAGCAGCCAGCGAGGGGGAAGCACAGATACGCAGTATTTT.

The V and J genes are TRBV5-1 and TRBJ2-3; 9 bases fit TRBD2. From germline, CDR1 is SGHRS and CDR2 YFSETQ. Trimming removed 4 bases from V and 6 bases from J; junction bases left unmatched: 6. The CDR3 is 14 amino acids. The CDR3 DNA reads TGCGCCAGCAGCACCGCGGGGGGGTTCGATACGCAGTATTTT. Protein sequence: CASSTAGGFDTQYF.

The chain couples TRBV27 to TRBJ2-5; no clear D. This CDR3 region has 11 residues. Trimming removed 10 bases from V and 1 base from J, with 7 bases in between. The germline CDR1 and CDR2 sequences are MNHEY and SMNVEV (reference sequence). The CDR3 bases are TGTGCCAACTCCCGCCAAGAGACCCAGTACTTC. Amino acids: CANSRQETQYF.

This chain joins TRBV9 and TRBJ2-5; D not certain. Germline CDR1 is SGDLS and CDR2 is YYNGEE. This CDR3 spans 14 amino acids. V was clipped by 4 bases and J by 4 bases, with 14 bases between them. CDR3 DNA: TGTGCCAGCAGCCCCCGCGGTCTCGCAGAGACCCAGTACTTC. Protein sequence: CASSPRGLAETQYF.

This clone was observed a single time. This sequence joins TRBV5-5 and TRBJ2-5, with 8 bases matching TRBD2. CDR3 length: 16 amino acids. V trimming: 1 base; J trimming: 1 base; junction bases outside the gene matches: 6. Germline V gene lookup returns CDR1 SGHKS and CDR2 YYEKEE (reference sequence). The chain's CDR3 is CASSLMVLAVQETQYF. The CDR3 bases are TGTGCCAGCAGCTTGATGGTACTAGCGGTCCAAGAGACCCAGTACTTC.

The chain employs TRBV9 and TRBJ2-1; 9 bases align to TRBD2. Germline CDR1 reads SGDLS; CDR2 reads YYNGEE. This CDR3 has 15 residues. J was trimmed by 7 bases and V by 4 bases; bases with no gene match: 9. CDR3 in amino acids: CASSLWLAGRNEQFF. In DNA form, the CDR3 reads TGTGCCAGCAGCTTGTGGCTAGCGGGGAGGAATGAGCAGTTCTTC.

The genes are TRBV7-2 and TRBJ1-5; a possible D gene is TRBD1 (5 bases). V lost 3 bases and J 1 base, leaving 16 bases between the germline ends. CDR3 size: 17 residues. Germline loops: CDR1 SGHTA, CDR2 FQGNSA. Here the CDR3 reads CASSFQSYRTSNQPQHF. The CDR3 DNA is TGTGCCAGCAGCTTTCAGTCGTACAGGACGAGCAATCAGCCCCAGCATTTT.

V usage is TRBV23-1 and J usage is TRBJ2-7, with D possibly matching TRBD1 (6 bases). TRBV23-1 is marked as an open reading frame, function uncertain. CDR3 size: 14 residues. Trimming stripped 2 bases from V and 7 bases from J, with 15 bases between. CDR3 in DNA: TGCGCCAGCAGTCAAGCCAGACAGGCTCGGGAGCAGTACTTC. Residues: CASSQARQAREQYF.

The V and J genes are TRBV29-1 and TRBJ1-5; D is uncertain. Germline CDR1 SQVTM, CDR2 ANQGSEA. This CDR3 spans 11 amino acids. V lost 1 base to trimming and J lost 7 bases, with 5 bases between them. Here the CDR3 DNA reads TGCAGCGTTGAAGGGCCACAGCCCCAGCATTTT. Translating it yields CSVEGPQPQHF.

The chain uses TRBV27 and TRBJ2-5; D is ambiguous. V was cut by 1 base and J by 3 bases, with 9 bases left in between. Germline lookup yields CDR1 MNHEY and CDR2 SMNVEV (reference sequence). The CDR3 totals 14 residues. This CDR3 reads CASSLYGGEETQYF. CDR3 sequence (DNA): TGTGCCAGCAGTTTATATGGCGGTGAAGAGACCCAGTACTTC.

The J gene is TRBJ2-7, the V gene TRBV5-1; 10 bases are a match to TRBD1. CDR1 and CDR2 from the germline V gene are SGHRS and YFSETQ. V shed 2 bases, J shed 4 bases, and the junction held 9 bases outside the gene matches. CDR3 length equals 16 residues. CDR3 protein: CASSLSSGQGGYEQYF. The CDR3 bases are TGCGCCAGCAGCTTATCATCTGGACAGGGGGGGTACGAGCAGTACTTC.

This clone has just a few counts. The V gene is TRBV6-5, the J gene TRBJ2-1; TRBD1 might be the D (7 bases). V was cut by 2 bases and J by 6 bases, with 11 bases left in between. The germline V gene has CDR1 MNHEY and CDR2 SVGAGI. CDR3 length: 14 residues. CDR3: CASSYGGTVNEQFF. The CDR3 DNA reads TGTGCCAGCAGTTACGGGGGGACAGTCAATGAGCAGTTCTTC.

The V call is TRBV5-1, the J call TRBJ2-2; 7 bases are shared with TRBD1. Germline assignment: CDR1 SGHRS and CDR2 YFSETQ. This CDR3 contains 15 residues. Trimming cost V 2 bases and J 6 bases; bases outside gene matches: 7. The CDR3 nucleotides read TGCGCCAGCAGCTTACAGGGGTTAAGCGCCGGGGAGCTGTTTTTT. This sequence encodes CASSLQGLSAGELFF. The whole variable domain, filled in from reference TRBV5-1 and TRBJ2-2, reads KAGVTQTPRYLIKTRGQQVTLSCSPISGHRSVSWYQQTPGQGLQFLFEYFSETQRNKGNFPGRFSGRQFSNSRSEMNVSTLELGDSALYLCASSLQGLSAGELFFGEGSRLTVL.

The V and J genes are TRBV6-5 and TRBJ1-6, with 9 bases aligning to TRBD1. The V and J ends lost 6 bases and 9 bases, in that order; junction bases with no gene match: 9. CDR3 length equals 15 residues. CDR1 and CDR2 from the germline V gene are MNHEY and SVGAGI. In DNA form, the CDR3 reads TGTGCCAGCAGGACGTCGGGGACAGGGATTTCACCCCTCCACTTT. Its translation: CASRTSGTGISPLHF.

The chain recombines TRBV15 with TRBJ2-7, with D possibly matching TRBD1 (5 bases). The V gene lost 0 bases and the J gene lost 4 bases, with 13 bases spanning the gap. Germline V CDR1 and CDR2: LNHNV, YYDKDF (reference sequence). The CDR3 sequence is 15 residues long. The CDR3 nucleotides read TGTGCCACCAGCAGAGATTTCGGGCAGGGTTACGAGCAGTACTTC. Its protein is CATSRDFGQGYEQYF.

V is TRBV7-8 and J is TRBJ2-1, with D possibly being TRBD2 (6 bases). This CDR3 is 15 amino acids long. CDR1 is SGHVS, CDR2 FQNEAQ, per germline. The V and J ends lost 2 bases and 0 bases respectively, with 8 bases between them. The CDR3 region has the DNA TGTGCCAGCAGCTTAACCGGGAGCTCCTACAATGAGCAGTTCTTC. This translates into CASSLTGSSYNEQFF.

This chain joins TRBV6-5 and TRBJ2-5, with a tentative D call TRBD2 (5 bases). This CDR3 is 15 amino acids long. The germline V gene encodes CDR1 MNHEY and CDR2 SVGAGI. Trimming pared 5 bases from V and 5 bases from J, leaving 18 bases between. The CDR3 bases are TGTGCCAGCAGTCTCGGGTTCACCTCGGGGGAGACCCAGTACTTC. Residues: CASSLGFTSGETQYF.

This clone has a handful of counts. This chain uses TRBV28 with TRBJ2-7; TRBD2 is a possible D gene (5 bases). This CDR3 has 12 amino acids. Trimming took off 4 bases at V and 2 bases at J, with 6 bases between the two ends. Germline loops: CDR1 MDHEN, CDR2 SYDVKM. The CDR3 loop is CASSSGAYEQYF. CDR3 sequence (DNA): TGTGCCAGCAGTTCCGGGGCCTACGAGCAGTACTTC.

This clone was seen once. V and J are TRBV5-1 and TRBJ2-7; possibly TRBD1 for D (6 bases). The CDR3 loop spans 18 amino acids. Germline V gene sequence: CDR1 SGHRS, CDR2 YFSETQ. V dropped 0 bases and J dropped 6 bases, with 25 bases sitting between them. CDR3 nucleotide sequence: TGCGCCAGCAGCTTGGCCTTAAGGACAGAGACCACAGGACTCGAGCAGTACTTC. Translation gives CASSLALRTETTGLEQYF. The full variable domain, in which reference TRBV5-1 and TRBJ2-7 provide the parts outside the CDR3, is KAGVTQTPRYLIKTRGQQVTLSCSPISGHRSVSWYQQTPGQGLQFLFEYFSETQRNKGNFPGRFSGRQFSNSRSEMNVSTLELGDSALYLCASSLALRTETTGLEQYFGPGTRLTVT.

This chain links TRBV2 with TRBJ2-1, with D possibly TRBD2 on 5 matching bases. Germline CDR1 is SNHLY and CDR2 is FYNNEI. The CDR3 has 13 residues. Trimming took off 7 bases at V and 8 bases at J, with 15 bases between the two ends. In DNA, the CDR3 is TGTGCCAGCAAAGCGGCTGCATTGGATGAGCAGTTCTTC. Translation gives CASKAAALDEQFF. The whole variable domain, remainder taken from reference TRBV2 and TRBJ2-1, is EPEVTQTPSHQVTQMGQEVILRCVPISNHLYFYWYRQILGQKVEFLVSFYNNEISEKSEIFDDQFSVERPDGSNFTLKIRSTKLEDSAMYFCASKAAALDEQFFGPGTRLTVL.

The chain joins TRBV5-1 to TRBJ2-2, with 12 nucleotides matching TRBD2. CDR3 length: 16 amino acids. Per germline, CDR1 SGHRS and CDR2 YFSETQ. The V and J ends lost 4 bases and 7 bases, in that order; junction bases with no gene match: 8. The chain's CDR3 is CASSPPRLAGVGELFF. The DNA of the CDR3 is TGCGCCAGCAGCCCACCTCGACTAGCGGGGGTCGGGGAGCTGTTTTTT.

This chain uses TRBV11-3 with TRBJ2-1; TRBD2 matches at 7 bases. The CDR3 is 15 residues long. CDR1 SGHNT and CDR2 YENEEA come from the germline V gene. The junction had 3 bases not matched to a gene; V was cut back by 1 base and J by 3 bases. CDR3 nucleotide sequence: TGTGCCAGCAGCTTAGCGGGAGGTTACTACAATGAGCAGTTCTTC. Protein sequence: CASSLAGGYYNEQFF. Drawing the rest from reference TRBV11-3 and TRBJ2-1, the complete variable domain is EAGVVQSPRYKIIEKKQPVAFWCNPISGHNTLYWYLQNLGQGPELLIRYENEEAVDDSQLPKDRFSAERLKGVDSTLKIQPAELGDSAVYLCASSLAGGYYNEQFFGPGTRLTVL.

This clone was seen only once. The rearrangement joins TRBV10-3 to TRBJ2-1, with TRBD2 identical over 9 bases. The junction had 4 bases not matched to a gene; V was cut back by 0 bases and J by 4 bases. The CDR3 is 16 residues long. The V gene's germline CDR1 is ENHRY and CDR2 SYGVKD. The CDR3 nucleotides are TGTGCCATCAGTGAGTCCCTAGCGGGAAATTACAATGAGCAGTTCTTC. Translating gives CAISESLAGNYNEQFF.

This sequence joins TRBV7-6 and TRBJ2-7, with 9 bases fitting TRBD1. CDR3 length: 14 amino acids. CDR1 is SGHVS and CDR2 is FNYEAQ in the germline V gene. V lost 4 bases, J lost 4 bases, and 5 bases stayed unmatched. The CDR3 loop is CASSSRTGEYEQYF. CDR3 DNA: TGTGCCAGCAGCTCGCGGACAGGGGAATACGAGCAGTACTTC.

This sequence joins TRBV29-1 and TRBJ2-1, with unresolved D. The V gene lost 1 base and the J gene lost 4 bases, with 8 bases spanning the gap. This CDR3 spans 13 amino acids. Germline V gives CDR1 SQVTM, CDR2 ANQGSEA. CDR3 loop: CSVEVSEYNEQFF. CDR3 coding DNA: TGCAGCGTTGAAGTGTCGGAGTACAATGAGCAGTTCTTC.

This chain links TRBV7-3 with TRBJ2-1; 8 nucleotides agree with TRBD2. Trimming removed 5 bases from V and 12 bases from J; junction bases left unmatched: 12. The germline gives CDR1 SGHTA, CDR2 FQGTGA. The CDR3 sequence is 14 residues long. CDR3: CASSHGPPGGVQFF. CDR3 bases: TGTGCCAGCAGCCATGGCCCCCCGGGAGGGGTGCAGTTCTTC.

The CDR3 bases are TGTGCCAGCAGCTGGACAGTTTACGAGCAGTACTTC. Translation: CASSWTVYEQYF. The chain couples TRBV5-5 to TRBJ2-7; D possibly corresponds to TRBD1 (6 bases). The CDR3 is 12 amino acids. Per the germline V gene, CDR1 is SGHKS and CDR2 is YYEKEE (reference sequence). V was clipped by 3 bases and J by 4 bases, with 8 bases between them.

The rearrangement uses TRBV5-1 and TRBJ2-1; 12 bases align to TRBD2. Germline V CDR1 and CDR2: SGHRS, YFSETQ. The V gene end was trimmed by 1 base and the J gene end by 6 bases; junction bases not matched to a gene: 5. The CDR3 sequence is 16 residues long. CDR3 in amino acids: CASSLTTSGGLNEQFF. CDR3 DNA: TGCGCCAGCAGCTTGACGACTAGCGGGGGCCTCAATGAGCAGTTCTTC.